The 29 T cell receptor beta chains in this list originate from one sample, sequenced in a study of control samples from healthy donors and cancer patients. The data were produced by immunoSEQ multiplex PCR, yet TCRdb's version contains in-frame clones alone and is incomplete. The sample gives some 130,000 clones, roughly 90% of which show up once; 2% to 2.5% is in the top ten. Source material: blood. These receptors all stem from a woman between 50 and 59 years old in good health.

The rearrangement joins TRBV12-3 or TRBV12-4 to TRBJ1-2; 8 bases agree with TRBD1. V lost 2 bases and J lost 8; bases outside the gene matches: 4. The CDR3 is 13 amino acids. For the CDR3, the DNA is TGTGCCAGCAGTTTATCAGGGGGCGGAGGCTACACCTTC. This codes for CASSLSGGGGYTF.

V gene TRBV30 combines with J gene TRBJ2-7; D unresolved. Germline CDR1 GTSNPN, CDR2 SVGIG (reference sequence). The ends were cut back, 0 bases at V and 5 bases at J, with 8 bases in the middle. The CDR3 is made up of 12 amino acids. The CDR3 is CAWSVVWHEQYF. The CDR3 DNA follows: TGTGCCTGGAGTGTAGTCTGGCACGAGCAGTACTTC.

The CDR3 DNA is TGTGCCAGCAGCGATGGACCTAACACTGAAGCTTTCTTT. Translated, it gives CASSDGPNTEAFF. The chain is built from TRBV9 and TRBJ1-1; D is undetermined. The CDR3 totals 13 residues. The V gene's germline CDR1 is SGDLS and CDR2 YYNGEE. Trimming removed 3 bases from V and 2 bases from J, with 8 bases in between.

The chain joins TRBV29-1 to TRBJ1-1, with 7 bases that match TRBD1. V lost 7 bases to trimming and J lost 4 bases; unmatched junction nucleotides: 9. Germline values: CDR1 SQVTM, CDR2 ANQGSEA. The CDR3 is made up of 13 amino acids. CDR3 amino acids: CSATQGRATEAFF. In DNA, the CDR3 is TGCAGCGCCACACAGGGGAGGGCCACTGAAGCTTTCTTT.

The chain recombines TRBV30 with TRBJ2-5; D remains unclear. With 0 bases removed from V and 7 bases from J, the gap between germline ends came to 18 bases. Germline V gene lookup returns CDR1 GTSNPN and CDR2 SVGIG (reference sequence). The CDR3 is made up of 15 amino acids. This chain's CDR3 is CAWSVMLAGLATQYF. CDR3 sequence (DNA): TGTGCCTGGAGTGTAATGTTGGCAGGTCTTGCGACCCAGTACTTC.

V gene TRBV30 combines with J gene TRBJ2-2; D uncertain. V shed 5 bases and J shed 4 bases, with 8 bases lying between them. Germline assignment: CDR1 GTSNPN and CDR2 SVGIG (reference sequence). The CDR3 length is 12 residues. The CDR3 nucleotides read TGTGCCTGGCCTAGGGCCACCGGGGAGCTGTTTTTT. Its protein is CAWPRATGELFF.

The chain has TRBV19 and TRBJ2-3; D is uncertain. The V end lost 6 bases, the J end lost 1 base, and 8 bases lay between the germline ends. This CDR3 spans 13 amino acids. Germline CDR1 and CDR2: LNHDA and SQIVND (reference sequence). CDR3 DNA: TGTGCCAGTAGAGCGACTGGCACAGATACGCAGTATTTT. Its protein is CASRATGTDTQYF.

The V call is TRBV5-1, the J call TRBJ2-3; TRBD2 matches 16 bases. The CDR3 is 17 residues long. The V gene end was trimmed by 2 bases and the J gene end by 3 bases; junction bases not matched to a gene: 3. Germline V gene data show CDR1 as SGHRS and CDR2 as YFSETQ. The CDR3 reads CASSFGTSGRGTDTQYF. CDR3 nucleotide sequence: TGCGCCAGCAGCTTCGGGACTAGCGGGAGGGGGACAGATACGCAGTATTTT.

This CDR3 reads CASSLNQIANTEAFF. The CDR3 DNA reads as TGCGCCAGCAGCTTGAACCAGATCGCGAACACTGAAGCTTTCTTT. V is TRBV5-1 and J is TRBJ1-1; no clear D. The CDR3 extends over 15 amino acids. Germline assignment: CDR1 SGHRS and CDR2 YFSETQ. Trimming shortened V by 1 base and J by 1 base, and 11 bases separated the two germline ends.

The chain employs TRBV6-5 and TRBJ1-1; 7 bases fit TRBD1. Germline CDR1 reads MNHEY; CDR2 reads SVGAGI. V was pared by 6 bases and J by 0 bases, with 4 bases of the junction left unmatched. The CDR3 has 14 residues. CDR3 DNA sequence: TGTGCCAGCAGCACGGGACAGATGAACACTGAAGCTTTCTTT. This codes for CASSTGQMNTEAFF.

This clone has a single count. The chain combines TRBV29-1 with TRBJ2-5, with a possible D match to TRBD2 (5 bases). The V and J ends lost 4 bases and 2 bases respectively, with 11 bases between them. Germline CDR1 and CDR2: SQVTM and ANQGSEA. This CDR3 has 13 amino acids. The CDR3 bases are TGCAGCGTTGCCCGGACTTTACAAGAGACCCAGTACTTC. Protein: CSVARTLQETQYF.

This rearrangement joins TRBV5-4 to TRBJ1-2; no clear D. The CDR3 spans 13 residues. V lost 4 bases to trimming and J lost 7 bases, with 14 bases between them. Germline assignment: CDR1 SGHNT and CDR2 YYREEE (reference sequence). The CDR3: CASSPESSPGYTF. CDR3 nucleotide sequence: TGTGCCAGCAGCCCCGAATCTTCCCCTGGCTACACCTTC.

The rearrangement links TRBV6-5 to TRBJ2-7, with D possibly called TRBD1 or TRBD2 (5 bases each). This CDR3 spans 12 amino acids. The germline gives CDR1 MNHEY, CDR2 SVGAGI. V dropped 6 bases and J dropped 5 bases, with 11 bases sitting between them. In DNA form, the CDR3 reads TGTGCCAGCAGGGGGACGGGGAACGAGCAGTACTTC. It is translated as CASRGTGNEQYF.

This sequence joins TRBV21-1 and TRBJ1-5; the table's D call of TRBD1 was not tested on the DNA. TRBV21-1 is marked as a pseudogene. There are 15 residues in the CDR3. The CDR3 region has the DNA TGTGCCAGCAGCAAGTTTTCAGGGAACAATCAGCCCCAGCATTTT. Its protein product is CASSKFSGNNQPQHF.

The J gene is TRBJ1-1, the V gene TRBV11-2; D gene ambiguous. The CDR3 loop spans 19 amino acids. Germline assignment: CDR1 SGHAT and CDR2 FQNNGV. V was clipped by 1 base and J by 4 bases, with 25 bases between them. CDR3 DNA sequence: TGTGCCAGCAGCTTAGCCCACTCGTTTTGGGGATCAACCCTCACTGAAGCTTTCTTT. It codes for CASSLAHSFWGSTLTEAFF.

CDR3 region: CATGGLQETQYF. CDR3 bases: TGTGCCACCGGGGGGTTACAAGAGACCCAGTACTTC. The chain combines TRBV19 with TRBJ2-5, with 7 nucleotides matching TRBD2. The junction had 4 bases not matched to a gene; V was cut back by 10 bases and J by 2 bases. Germline V gene lookup returns CDR1 LNHDA and CDR2 SQIVND (reference sequence). This CDR3 is built from 12 residues.

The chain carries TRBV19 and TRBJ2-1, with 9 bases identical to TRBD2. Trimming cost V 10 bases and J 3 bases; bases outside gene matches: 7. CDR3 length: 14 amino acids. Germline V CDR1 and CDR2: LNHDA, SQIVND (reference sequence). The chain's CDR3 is CATGVAGVYNEQFF. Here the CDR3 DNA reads TGTGCCACGGGGGTAGCGGGGGTCTACAATGAGCAGTTCTTC.

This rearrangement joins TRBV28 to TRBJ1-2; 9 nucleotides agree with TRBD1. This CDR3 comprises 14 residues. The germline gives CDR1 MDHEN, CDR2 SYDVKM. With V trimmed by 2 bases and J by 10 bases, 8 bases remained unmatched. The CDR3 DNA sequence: TGTGCCAGCAGTTTACTCCAGGACAGGGGAGACTACACCTTC. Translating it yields CASSLLQDRGDYTF.

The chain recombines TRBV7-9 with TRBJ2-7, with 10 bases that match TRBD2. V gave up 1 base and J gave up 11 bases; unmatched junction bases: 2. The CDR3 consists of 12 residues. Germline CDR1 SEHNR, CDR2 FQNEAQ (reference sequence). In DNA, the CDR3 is TGTGCCAGCAGCTTAGAGAGCGGGGGGGAGTACTTC. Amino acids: CASSLESGGEYF.

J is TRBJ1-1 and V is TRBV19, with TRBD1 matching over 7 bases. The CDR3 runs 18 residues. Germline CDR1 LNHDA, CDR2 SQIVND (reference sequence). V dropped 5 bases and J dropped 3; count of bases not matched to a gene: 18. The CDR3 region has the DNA TGTGCCAGTAGTCTTAGGGACAGATTTTATCAAGGGGACACTGAAGCTTTCTTT. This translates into CASSLRDRFYQGDTEAFF.

The CDR3 loop is CASSPIGGRAGEQYF. The CDR3 DNA follows: TGTGCCAGCAGCCCTATAGGGGGGAGGGCTGGCGAGCAGTACTTC. The chain uses TRBV7-6 and TRBJ2-7; D might be TRBD2 (7 bases). Germline V gene lookup returns CDR1 SGHVS and CDR2 FNYEAQ. CDR3 size: 15 residues. The germline V and J ends were trimmed by 5 bases and 6 bases, with 20 bases remaining between them.

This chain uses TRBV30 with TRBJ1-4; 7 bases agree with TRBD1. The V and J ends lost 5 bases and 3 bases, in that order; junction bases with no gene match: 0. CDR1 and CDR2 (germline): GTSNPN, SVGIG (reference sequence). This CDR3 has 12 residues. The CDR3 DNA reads TGTGCCTGGGACAGGGCTAATGAAAAACTGTTTTTT. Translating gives CAWDRANEKLFF.

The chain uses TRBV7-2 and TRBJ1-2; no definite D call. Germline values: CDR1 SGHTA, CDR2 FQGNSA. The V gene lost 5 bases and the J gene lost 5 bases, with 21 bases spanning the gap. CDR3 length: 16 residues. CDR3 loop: CASSTTPLAGSYGYTF. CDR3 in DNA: TGTGCCAGCAGCACGACCCCGCTAGCCGGGTCATATGGCTACACCTTC.

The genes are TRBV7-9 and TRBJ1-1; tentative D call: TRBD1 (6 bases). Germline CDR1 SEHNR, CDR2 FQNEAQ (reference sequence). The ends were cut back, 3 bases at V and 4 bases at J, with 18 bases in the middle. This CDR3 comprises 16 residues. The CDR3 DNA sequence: TGTGCCAGCAGCTTGGGGGCAGGGTCGGGTGGCACTGAAGCTTTCTTT. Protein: CASSLGAGSGGTEAFF. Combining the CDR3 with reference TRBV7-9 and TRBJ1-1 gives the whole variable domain DTGVSQNPRHKITKRGQNVTFRCDPISEHNRLYWYRQTLGQGPEFLTYFQNEAQLEKSRLLSDRFSAERPKGSFSTLEIQRTEQGDSAMYLCASSLGAGSGGTEAFFGQGTRLTVV.

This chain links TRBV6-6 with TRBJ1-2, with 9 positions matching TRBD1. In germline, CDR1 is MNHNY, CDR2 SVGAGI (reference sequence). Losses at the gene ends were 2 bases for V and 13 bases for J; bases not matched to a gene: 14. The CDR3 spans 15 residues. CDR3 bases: TGTGCCAGCAGTTACCCGGGACAGGGCCAAATAGGGTGCACCTTC. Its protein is CASSYPGQGQIGCTF.

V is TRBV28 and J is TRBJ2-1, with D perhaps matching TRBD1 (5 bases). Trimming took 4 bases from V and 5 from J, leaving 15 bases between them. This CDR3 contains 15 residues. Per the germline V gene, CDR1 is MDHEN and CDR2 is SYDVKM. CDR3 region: CASSSSGKKDNEQFF. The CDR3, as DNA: TGTGCCAGCAGTTCATCAGGGAAGAAGGACAATGAGCAGTTCTTC.

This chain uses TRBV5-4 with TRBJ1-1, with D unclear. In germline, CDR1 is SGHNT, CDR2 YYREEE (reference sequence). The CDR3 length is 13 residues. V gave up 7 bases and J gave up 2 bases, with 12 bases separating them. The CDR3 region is CASGRDFNTEAFF. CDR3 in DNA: TGTGCCAGCGGACGTGACTTCAACACTGAAGCTTTCTTT.

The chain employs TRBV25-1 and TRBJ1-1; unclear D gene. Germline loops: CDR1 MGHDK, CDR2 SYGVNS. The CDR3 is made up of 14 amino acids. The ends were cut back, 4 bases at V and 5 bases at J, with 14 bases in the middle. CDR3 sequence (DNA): TGTGCCAGCAGTGGACGGGCTTTTGGGACTGAAGCTTTCTTT. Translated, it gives CASSGRAFGTEAFF. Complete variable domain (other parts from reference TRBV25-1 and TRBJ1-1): EADIYQTPRYLVIGTGKKITLECSQTMGHDKMYWYQQDPGMELHLIHYSYGVNSTEKGDLSSESTVSRIRTEHFPLTLESARPSHTSQYLCASSGRAFGTEAFFGQGTRLTVV.

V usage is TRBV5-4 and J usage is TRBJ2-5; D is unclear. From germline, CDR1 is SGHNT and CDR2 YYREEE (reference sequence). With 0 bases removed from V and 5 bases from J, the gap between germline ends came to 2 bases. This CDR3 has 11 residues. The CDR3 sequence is CASSLEETQYF. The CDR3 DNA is TGTGCCAGCAGCTTGGAGGAGACCCAGTACTTC. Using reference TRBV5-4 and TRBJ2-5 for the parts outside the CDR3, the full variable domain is ETGVTQSPTHLIKTRGQQVTLRCSSQSGHNTVSWYQQALGQGPQFIFQYYREEENGRGNFPPRFSGLQFPNYSSELNVNALELDDSALYLCASSLEETQYFGPGTRLLVL.